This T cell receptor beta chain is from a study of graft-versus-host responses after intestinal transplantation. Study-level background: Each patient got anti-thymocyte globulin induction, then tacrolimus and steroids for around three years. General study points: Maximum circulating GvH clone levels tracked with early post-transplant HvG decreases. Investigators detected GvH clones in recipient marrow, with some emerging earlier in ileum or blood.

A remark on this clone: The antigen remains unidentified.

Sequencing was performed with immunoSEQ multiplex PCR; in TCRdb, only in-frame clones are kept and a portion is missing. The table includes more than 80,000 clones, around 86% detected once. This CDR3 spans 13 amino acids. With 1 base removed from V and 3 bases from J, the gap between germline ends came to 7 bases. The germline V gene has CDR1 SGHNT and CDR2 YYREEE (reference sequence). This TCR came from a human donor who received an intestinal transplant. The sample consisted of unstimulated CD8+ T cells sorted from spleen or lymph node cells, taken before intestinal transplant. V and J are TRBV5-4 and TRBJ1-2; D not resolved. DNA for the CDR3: TGTGCCAGCAGCTTGCACAACCACTATGGCTACACCTTC. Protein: CASSLHNHYGYTF.